This T cell receptor beta chain is drawn from a study of CD8+ T cells in alopecia areata. Findings and limits, study-wide: Clarity of TCR sharing across patients fell short of that in mice, possibly HLA-related. Besides other cells, scalp samples also yield sequences of resident alphabeta T cells from normal skin. The study found higher clonality in lesional than normal scalp, especially in alopecia totalis/universalis.

Of note for this clone: Its antigen is currently unknown.

The germline V and J ends were trimmed by 1 base and 5 bases, with 15 bases remaining between them. The germline gives CDR1 SGHAT, CDR2 FQNNGV. This CDR3 has 15 amino acids. Peripheral blood, together with lesional scalp punch biopsies, was collected from alopecia areata patients. Following extraction, RNA underwent reverse transcription to cDNA, which served as the sequencing template. This table comes from immunoSEQ multiplex PCR, and its TCRdb copy is limited to in-frame clones, with some not included. This table has some 120,000 clones, 40% to 55% appearing once. The chain couples TRBV11-2 to TRBJ2-7, with D tentatively TRBD1 or TRBD2 (5 bases each). The receptor's source is a human donor with alopecia areata. Sequencing was performed on NKG2D-low CD8+ T cells sorted from blood. The CDR3 loop reads CASSLATRTGHEQYF. The CDR3 nucleotides read TGTGCCAGCAGCTTAGCGACACGGACGGGGCACGAGCAGTACTTC.